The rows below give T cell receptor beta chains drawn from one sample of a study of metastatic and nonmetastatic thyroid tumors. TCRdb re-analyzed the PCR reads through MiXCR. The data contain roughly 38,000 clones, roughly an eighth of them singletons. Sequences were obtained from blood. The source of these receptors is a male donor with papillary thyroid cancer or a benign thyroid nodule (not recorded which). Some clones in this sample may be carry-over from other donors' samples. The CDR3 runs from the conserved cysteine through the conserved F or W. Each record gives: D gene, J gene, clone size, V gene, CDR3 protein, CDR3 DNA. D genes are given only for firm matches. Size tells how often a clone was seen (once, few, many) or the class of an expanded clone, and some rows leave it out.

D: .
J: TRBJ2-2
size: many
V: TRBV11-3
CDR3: CASSPFGGELFF
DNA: TGTGCCAGCAGCCCATTCGGGGGGGAGCTGTTTTTT

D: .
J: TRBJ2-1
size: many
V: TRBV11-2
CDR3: CASRGPSKSSYNEQFF
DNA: TGTGCCAGCAGGGGCCCCTCAAAAAGCTCCTACAATGAGCAGTTCTTC

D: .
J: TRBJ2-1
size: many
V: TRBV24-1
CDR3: CATRLVGEQFF
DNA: TGTGCCACCAGATTGGTCGGGGAGCAGTTCTTC

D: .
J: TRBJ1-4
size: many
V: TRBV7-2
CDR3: CASSFMGGSTNEKLFF
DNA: TGTGCCAGCAGCTTCATGGGTGGGTCGACTAATGAAAAACTGTTTTTT

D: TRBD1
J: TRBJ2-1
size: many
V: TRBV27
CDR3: CASRTGTGALSEQFF
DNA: TGTGCCAGCAGAACCGGGACAGGGGCTCTCAGTGAGCAGTTCTTC

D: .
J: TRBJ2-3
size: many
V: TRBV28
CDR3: CASRSGQSTDTQYF
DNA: TGTGCCAGCAGATCTGGACAGAGCACAGATACGCAGTATTTT

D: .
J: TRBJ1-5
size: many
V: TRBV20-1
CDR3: CSAMRRGRWGNQPQHF
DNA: TGCAGTGCTATGCGGCGGGGGCGGTGGGGCAATCAGCCCCAGCATTTT

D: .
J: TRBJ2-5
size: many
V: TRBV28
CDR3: CASSSEETQYF
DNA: TGTGCCAGCAGTTCGGAAGAGACCCAGTACTTC

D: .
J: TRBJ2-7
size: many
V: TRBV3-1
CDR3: CASSQGSPYEQYF
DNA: TGTGCCAGCAGCCAAGGCTCCCCTTACGAGCAGTACTTC

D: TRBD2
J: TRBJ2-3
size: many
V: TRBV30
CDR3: CAWWGLAGGAATDTQYF
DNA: TGTGCCTGGTGGGGACTAGCGGGAGGAGCGGCGACAGATACGCAGTATTTT

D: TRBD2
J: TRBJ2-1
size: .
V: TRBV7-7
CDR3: CASSLEREGNEQFF
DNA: TGTGCTAGCAGCTTAGAACGGGAGGGAAATGAGCAGTTCTTC

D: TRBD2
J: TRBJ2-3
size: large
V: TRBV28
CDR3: CASSSLAGADTQYF
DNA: TGTGCCAGCAGTTCCCTCGCGGGGGCAGATACGCAGTATTTT

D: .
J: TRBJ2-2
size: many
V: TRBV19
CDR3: CASSQGPVGGELFF
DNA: TGTGCCAGTAGCCAAGGCCCAGTCGGCGGGGAGCTGTTTTTT

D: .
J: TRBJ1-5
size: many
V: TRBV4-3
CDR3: CASSQEYRRQPQHF
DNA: TGCGCCAGCAGCCAAGAATACAGGCGACAGCCCCAGCATTTT

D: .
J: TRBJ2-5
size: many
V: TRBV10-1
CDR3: CASSESLQETQYF
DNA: TGCGCCAGCAGTGAGTCGTTACAAGAGACCCAGTACTTC

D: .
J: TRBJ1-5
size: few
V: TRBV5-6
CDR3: CASGGGNQPQHF
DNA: TGTGCCAGCGGGGGGGGAAATCAGCCCCAGCATTTT

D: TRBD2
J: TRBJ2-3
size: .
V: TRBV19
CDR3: CASSPRASGNTDTQYF
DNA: TGTGCCAGTAGTCCCCGGGCTAGCGGGAACACAGATACGCAGTATTTT

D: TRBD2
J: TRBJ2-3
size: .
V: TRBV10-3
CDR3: CAISPNSGRTDTQYF
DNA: TGTGCCATCAGTCCGAATAGCGGGAGAACAGATACGCAGTATTTT

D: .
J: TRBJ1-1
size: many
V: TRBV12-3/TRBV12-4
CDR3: CASRKAGVTEAFF
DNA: TGTGCCAGCAGGAAAGCAGGGGTAACTGAAGCTTTCTTT

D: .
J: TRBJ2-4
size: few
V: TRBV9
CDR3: CASSDGTRRNIQYF
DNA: TGTGCCAGCAGCGACGGCACCCGGAGGAACATTCAGTACTTC

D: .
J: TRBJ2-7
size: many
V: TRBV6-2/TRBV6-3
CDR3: CASSSPSEGKSYEQYF
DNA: TGTGCCAGCAGCTCCCCATCTGAAGGGAAGTCCTACGAGCAGTACTTC

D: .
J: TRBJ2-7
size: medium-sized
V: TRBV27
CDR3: CASSLGTDYEQYF
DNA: TGTGCCAGCAGTTTAGGGACCGACTACGAGCAGTACTTC

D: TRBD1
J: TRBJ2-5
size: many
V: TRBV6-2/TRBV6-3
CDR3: CASSSTQGWLETQYF
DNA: TGTGCCAGCAGTTCGACACAGGGGTGGTTAGAGACCCAGTACTTC

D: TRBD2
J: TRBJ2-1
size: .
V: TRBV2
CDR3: CASSPGRGDFNEQFF
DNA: TGTGCCAGCAGCCCGGGCCGGGGGGATTTCAATGAGCAGTTCTTC

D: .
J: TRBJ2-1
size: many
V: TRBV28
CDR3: CASSSPGQFWEDEQFF
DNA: TGTGCCAGCAGTTCTCCCGGACAATTCTGGGAGGATGAGCAGTTCTTC

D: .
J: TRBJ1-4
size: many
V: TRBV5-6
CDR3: CASSSRWGGEKLFF
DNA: TGTGCCAGCAGCTCAAGGTGGGGGGGAGAAAAACTGTTTTTT

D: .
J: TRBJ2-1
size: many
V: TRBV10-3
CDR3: CAISFRDTYNEQFF
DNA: TGTGCCATCAGTTTCCGGGACACATACAATGAGCAGTTCTTC

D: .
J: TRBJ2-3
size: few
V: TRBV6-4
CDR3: CASSELAGRGDTQYF
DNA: TGTGCCAGCAGTGAACTAGCCGGACGGGGCGATACTCAGTATTTT

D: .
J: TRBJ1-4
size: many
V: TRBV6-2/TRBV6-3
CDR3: CASSPLVEGGEKLFF
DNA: TGTGCCAGCAGCCCCTTAGTCGAAGGTGGTGAAAAACTGTTTTTT

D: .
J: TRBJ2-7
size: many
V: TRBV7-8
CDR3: CASSLEVQAYEQYF
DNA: TGTGCCAGCAGCTTAGAGGTTCAGGCCTACGAGCAGTACTTC

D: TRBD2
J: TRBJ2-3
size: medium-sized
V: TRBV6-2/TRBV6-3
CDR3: CASSNREGDADTQYF
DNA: TGTGCCAGCAGTAACCGGGAGGGGGACGCAGATACGCAGTATTTT